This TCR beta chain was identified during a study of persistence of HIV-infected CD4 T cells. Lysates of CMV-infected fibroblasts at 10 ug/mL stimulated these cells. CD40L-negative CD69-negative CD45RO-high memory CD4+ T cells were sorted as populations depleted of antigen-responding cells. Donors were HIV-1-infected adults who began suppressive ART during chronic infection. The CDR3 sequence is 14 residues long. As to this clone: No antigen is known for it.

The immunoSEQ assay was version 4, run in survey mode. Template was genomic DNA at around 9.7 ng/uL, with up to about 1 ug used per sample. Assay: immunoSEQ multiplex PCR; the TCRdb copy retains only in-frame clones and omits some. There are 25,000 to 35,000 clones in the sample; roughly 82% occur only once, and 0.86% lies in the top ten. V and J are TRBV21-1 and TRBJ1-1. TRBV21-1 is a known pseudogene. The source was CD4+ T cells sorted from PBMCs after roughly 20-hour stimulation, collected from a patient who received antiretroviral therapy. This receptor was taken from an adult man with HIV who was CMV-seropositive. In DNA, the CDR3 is TGTGCCAGCAGCAAAGAGGAGGGGAACACTGAAGCTTTCTTT. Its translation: CASSKEEGNTEAFF.